Following are 9 T cell receptor beta chains from one sample sequenced in a study of cytomegalovirus exposure and HLA in healthy donors. PCR employed 60 Vbeta and 13 Jbeta primers. Clones were read by immunoSEQ multiplex PCR, and TCRdb kept only the in-frame ones, dropping some. The table lists 110,000 to 150,000 clones, around 70% of them singletons, with over 2% in the top ten. Material for sequencing was PBMCs. These receptors were taken from a man aged 35 to 55 in good health and CMV-seronegative.

This clone turned up a few times. The chain has TRBV7-9 and TRBJ1-6; 10 positions agree with TRBD1. This CDR3 spans 15 amino acids. After removal of 4 bases from V and 5 bases from J, the junction contained 2 bases not matched to a gene. From germline, CDR1 is SEHNR and CDR2 FQNEAQ (reference sequence). CDR3 loop: CASSSGTGDNSPLHF. DNA for the CDR3: TGTGCCAGCAGCTCCGGGACAGGGGATAATTCACCCCTCCACTTT.

The chain has TRBV9 and TRBJ2-3; 9 positions match TRBD1. CDR1 and CDR2 from the germline V gene are SGDLS and YYNGEE. J gave up 4 bases and V 0 bases, and 3 bases lay outside the gene matches. The CDR3 covers 15 residues. CDR3 coding DNA: TGTGCCAGCAGCGTAGAGGGACAGGGAGCAGATACGCAGTATTTT. Protein sequence: CASSVEGQGADTQYF.

The chain is built from TRBV7-8 and TRBJ2-7; 9 bases map to TRBD1. J lost 8 bases, V lost 1 base, and 12 bases had no gene match. This CDR3 spans 16 amino acids. Germline V CDR1 and CDR2: SGHVS, FQNEAQ. The CDR3 DNA follows: TGTGCCAGCAGCTTAGAAATGGGACAGGGCCCCCCTAAGCAGTACTTC. This encodes CASSLEMGQGPPKQYF.

The CDR3 nucleotides read TGTGCCAGCAGTACCTTCGGGACAGGTCGTGGAAACACCATATATTTT. This codes for CASSTFGTGRGNTIYF. This rearrangement joins TRBV6-6 to TRBJ1-3, with 8 positions matching TRBD1. The CDR3 consists of 16 residues. Unmatched junction bases numbered 9, after V lost 5 bases and J lost 3 bases. CDR1 MNHNY and CDR2 SVGAGI come from the germline V gene (reference sequence).

V usage is TRBV20-1 and J usage is TRBJ1-5, with no clear D. This CDR3 has 11 amino acids. CDR1 DFQATT and CDR2 SNEGSKA come from the germline V gene (reference sequence). The V end was cut by 3 bases, the J end by 5 bases, with 5 bases between. The CDR3 reads CSASSDQPQHF. As DNA, the CDR3 is TGCAGTGCTAGCTCCGATCAGCCCCAGCATTTT.

The rearrangement links TRBV5-8 to TRBJ2-1; 7 bases fit TRBD1. The CDR3 totals 14 residues. Germline V CDR1 and CDR2: SGHTS, YDEGEE. Losses at the gene ends were 7 bases for V and 4 bases for J; bases not matched to a gene: 8. The chain's CDR3 is CASQTGAAYNEQFF. As DNA, the CDR3 is TGTGCCAGCCAAACAGGGGCAGCTTACAATGAGCAGTTCTTC.

V is TRBV27 and J is TRBJ1-1; 8 bases map to TRBD1. CDR3 length equals 15 residues. Trimming cost V 6 bases and J 4 bases; bases outside gene matches: 10. The germline gives CDR1 MNHEY, CDR2 SMNVEV (reference sequence). The CDR3 reads CASSLRQGAGTEAFF. The DNA of the CDR3 is TGTGCCAGCAGCCTTCGGCAGGGGGCGGGCACTGAAGCTTTCTTT.

The CDR3 DNA reads as TGCAGTGCTACCCTCTACAATGAGCAGTTCTTC. Protein product: CSATLYNEQFF. V usage is TRBV20-1 and J usage is TRBJ2-1; no firm D call. Germline values: CDR1 DFQATT, CDR2 SNEGSKA (reference sequence). The V end lost 4 bases, the J end lost 3 bases, and 4 bases lay between the germline ends. This CDR3 spans 11 amino acids.

The sample holds one count of this clone. The chain links TRBV5-4 to TRBJ1-1, with D maybe TRBD1 (6 bases). CDR1 is SGHNT, CDR2 YYREEE, per germline (reference sequence). V lost 4 bases to trimming and J lost 1 base, with 11 bases between them. This CDR3 is 14 amino acids long. CDR3 sequence reads: CASSLGQQNTEAFF. The CDR3 region has the DNA TGTGCCAGCAGCCTCGGACAGCAGAACACTGAAGCTTTCTTT.